What follows are 7 T cell receptor beta chains derived from one specimen sequenced in a study of technical replicates of blood from several donors. Produced via immunoSEQ multiplex PCR; TCRdb's table is partial and in-frame only. Among over 60,000 clones listed, roughly 93% were seen once. The material sequenced was T cells isolated from PBMCs. The receptors were sampled from a human donor in good health.

V gene TRBV10-1 combines with J gene TRBJ2-3; D is uncertain. Trimming removed 5 bases at V and 0 bases at J, with 9 bases between. The CDR3 length is 14 residues. CDR1 and CDR2 from the germline V gene are WNHNN and SYGVQD (reference sequence). The CDR3 DNA reads as TGCGCCAGCAGTTACTACTCGAGCACAGATACGCAGTATTTT. This translates into CASSYYSSTDTQYF.

The V call is TRBV10-2, the J call TRBJ1-1; tentatively, D is TRBD1 (5 bases). Germline CDR1 WSHSY, CDR2 SAAADI. Trimming took 1 base from V and 6 from J, leaving 12 bases between them. The CDR3 has 14 amino acids. The CDR3: CASSEWGGRAEAFF. The CDR3 DNA is TGCGCCAGCAGTGAGTGGGGGGGTCGGGCTGAAGCTTTCTTT.

CDR3 protein: CASKPPTSYNEQFF. CDR3 DNA: TGTGCCAGTAAACCACCAACATCGTACAATGAGCAGTTCTTC. V gene TRBV19 combines with J gene TRBJ2-1; D is unclear. V dropped 7 bases and J dropped 4 bases, with 14 bases sitting between them. This CDR3 is built from 14 residues. Germline V gene lookup returns CDR1 LNHDA and CDR2 SQIVND (reference sequence).

A few counts support this clone. The V call is TRBV10-3, the J call TRBJ1-5; D might be TRBD1 (5 bases). V lost 0 bases and J 2 bases, leaving 14 bases between the germline ends. Looked up from germline, CDR1 is ENHRY and CDR2 is SYGVKD. The CDR3 covers 17 residues. CDR3 sequence reads: CAISESGAGIGNQPQHF. The CDR3, as DNA: TGTGCCATCAGTGAGTCAGGGGCCGGAATAGGCAATCAGCCCCAGCATTTT.

The chain joins TRBV18 to TRBJ2-7; D is unclear. This CDR3 has 13 residues. Germline V gene lookup returns CDR1 KGHSH and CDR2 LQKENI. V was trimmed by 6 bases and J by 4 bases, leaving 13 bases between them. Here the CDR3 reads CASSVRTEYEQYF. In DNA form, the CDR3 reads TGTGCCAGCTCTGTCAGAACAGAGTACGAGCAGTACTTC.

CDR3 loop: CASKHGGELFF. The CDR3 region has the DNA TGTGCCAGCAAGCACGGCGGGGAGCTGTTTTTT. This chain uses TRBV27 with TRBJ2-2; D gene ambiguous. Germline V gene sequence: CDR1 MNHEY, CDR2 SMNVEV (reference sequence). The CDR3 contains 11 residues. The germline V and J ends were trimmed by 7 bases and 7 bases, with 7 bases remaining between them.

This chain connects TRBV7-9 to TRBJ1-1; 9 nucleotides line up with TRBD1. Germline V gene data show CDR1 as SEHNR and CDR2 as FQNEAQ (reference sequence). The CDR3 loop spans 14 amino acids. The trim removed 6 bases at V and 0 bases at J, leaving 2 bases unmatched. CDR3 coding DNA: TGTGCCAGCAGGAGACAGGGGGTGAACACTGAAGCTTTCTTT. It codes for CASRRQGVNTEAFF.